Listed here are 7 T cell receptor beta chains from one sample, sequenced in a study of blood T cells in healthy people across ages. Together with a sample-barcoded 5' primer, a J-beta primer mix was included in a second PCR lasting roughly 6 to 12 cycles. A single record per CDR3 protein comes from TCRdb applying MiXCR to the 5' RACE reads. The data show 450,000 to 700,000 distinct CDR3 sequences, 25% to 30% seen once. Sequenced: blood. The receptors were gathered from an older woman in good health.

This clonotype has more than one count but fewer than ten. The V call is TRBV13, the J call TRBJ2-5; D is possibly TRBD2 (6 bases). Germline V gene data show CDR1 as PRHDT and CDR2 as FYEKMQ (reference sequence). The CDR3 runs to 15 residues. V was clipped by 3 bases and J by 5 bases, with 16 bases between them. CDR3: CASSLRSSGGETQYF. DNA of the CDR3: TGTGCCAGCAGCTTGAGGAGTAGTGGGGGGGAGACCCAGTACTTC.

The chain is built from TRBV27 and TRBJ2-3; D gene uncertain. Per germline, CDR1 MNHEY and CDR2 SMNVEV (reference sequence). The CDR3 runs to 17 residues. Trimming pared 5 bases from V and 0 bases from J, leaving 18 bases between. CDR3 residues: CASSLPPPLLSTDTQYF. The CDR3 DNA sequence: TGTGCCAGCAGTCTCCCCCCGCCCTTATTGAGCACAGATACGCAGTATTTT.

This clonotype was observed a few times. CDR3 sequence: CASSQKGDKEAFF. DNA for the CDR3: TGTGCCAGCAGCCAGAAAGGGGATAAGGAAGCTTTCTTT. The chain combines TRBV7-3 with TRBJ1-1; D perhaps matches TRBD1 (5 bases). CDR1 and CDR2 from the germline V gene are SGHTA and FQGTGA. V gave up 5 bases and J gave up 8 bases, with 15 bases separating them. The CDR3 runs to 13 residues.

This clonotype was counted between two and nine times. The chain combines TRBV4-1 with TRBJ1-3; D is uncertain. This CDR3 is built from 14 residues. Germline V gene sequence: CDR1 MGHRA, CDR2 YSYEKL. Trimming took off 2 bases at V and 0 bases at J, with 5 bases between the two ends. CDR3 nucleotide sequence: TGCGCCAGCAGCCAATATTACTCTGGAAACACCATATATTTT. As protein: CASSQYYSGNTIYF.

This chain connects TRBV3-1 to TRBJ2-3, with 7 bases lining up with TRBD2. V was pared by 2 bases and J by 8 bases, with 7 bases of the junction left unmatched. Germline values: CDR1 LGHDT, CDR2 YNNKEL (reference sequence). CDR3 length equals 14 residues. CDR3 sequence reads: CASSQQTSLTTQYF. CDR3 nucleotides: TGTGCCAGCAGCCAACAGACTAGCTTGACTACGCAGTATTTT.

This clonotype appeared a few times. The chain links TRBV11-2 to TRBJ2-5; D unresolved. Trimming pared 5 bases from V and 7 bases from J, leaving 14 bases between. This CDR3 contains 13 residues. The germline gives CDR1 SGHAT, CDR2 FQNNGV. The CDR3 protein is CASSPAAPGTQYF. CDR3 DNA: TGTGCCAGCAGCCCTGCCGCTCCGGGGACCCAGTACTTC.

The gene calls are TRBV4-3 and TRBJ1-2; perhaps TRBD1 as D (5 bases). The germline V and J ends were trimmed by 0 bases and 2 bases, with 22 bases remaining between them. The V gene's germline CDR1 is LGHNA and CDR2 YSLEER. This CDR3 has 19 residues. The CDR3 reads CASSQDSMSRGRLNYGYTF. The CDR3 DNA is TGCGCCAGCAGCCAAGATTCTATGTCGAGGGGAAGGCTCAACTATGGCTACACCTTC.